This paragraph reports one T cell receptor beta chain. This specimen comes from a study of monozygotic twins with inflammatory bowel disease. From the 5' RACE reads, TCRdb lists one entry per CDR3 protein and no DNA. The specimen's table records nearly 45,000 distinct CDR3 sequences. The material sequenced was blood. This receptor was identified in a human donor with ulcerative colitis or Crohn's disease, or a healthy co-twin of an affected twin (not recorded which).

Here the CDR3 reads CASSPGQVYGYTF. The chain carries TRBV6-6 and TRBJ1-2; TCRdb reports TRBD1, a call that lacks DNA to check it against. This CDR3 has 13 amino acids. The V gene's germline CDR1 is MNHNY and CDR2 SVGAGI (reference sequence).